This passage covers 23 T cell receptor beta chains from one sample sequenced in a study of read filtering for tumor transcriptome and immune sequencing. This library used approximately 370 ng RNA and molecular barcoded adaptors spanning alpha/delta and beta/gamma chains. Each CDR3 protein is one row after TCRdb ran MiXCR on the reads. This repertoire shows approximately 43,000 distinct CDR3 sequences, under 15% found once; its top ten account for approximately 31%. The sequenced sample was a population of CD138-negative cells sorted from bone marrow. These receptors all come from a donor at least 40 years old with multiple myeloma.

This clonotype has a single count. The chain links TRBV29-1 to TRBJ2-7; D not certain. Deletions cut 1 base from V and 2 bases from J, with 6 bases between. Germline lookup yields CDR1 SQVTM and CDR2 ANQGSEA. This CDR3 is 12 amino acids long. CDR3 DNA sequence: TGCAGCGTTGAAGCCGGAACCTACGAGCAGTACTTC. Protein: CSVEAGTYEQYF.

In this sample, this clonotype turned up many times. V gene TRBV10-3 combines with J gene TRBJ2-1, with 7 bases aligning to TRBD1. The CDR3 runs 14 residues. After removal of 4 bases from V and 8 bases from J, the junction contained 8 bases not matched to a gene. Germline CDR1 and CDR2: ENHRY and SYGVKD. CDR3 region: CAISADRANDEQFF. In DNA form, the CDR3 reads TGTGCCATCAGTGCCGACAGGGCGAACGATGAGCAGTTCTTC.

Only a few counts were recorded for this clonotype. This chain uses TRBV7-9 with TRBJ2-7, with D possibly being TRBD1 or TRBD2 (5 bases each). Germline V gene sequence: CDR1 SEHNR, CDR2 FQNEAQ (reference sequence). CDR3 length: 14 amino acids. Between the trimmed V and J ends, which lost 5 bases and 0 bases, there was a span of 11 bases. CDR3 bases: TGTGCCAGCAGCGAGGGGACCGGCTCCTACGAGCAGTACTTC. This gives the protein CASSEGTGSYEQYF.

V and J are TRBV5-5 and TRBJ2-5; 10 bases map to TRBD2. The V segment lost 0 bases and the J segment 5 bases; nucleotides outside the gene matches: 10. In germline, CDR1 is SGHKS, CDR2 YYEKEE (reference sequence). There are 17 residues in the CDR3. This CDR3 reads CASSLAVLAGVGETQYF. In nucleotides, the CDR3 is TGTGCCAGCAGCTTGGCGGTTCTAGCGGGAGTCGGGGAGACCCAGTACTTC.

This clonotype occurred many times. This chain joins TRBV20-1 and TRBJ2-1; TRBD1 matches at 9 bases. This CDR3 has 14 amino acids. The germline gives CDR1 DFQATT, CDR2 SNEGSKA (reference sequence). V dropped 6 bases and J dropped 6; count of bases not matched to a gene: 9. This CDR3 reads CSAEDRGTLNEQFF. The CDR3 DNA is TGCAGTGCCGAGGACAGGGGCACCCTCAATGAGCAGTTCTTC.

To note about this clonotype: This may arise from a read error, as a much more abundant clone is one base away. This sequence joins TRBV2 and TRBJ2-1; 7 bases agree with TRBD2. CDR1 is SNHLY, CDR2 FYNNEI, per germline. There are 13 residues in the CDR3. The CDR3 DNA follows: TGCTGTTCCCGGCGGGAGACCGGCAATGAGCAGTTCTTC. Its protein product is CCSRRETGNEQFF.

This clonotype was seen repeatedly, ten times or more. The chain has TRBV20-1 and TRBJ1-5, with a weak D call TRBD1 (6 bases). V lost 3 bases to trimming and J lost 1 base, with 13 bases between them. Germline CDR1 and CDR2: DFQATT and SNEGSKA (reference sequence). This CDR3 spans 15 amino acids. The CDR3 spells CSASTGLTSNQPQHF. DNA for the CDR3: TGCAGTGCTAGTACAGGGTTGACCAGCAATCAGCCCCAGCATTTT.

This clonotype was seen repeatedly, ten times or more. This chain links TRBV6-2 or TRBV6-3 with TRBJ2-3, with 7 bases fitting TRBD2. The trim removed 2 bases at V and 1 base at J, leaving 6 bases unmatched. This CDR3 contains 16 residues. Germline V gives CDR1 MNHEY, CDR2 SVGEGT. CDR3 amino acids: CASSYGAGRGTDTQYF. CDR3 in DNA: TGTGCCAGCAGTTACGGAGCGGGAAGGGGCACAGATACGCAGTATTTT.

This clonotype came up many times. CDR3: CASSPAGGLPHSYGYTF. CDR3 coding DNA: TGTGCCAGCTCGCCCGCAGGGGGGCTACCCCATTCCTATGGCTACACCTTC. J is TRBJ1-2 and V is TRBV19; 7 nucleotides line up with TRBD1. Trimming cost V 9 bases and J 4 bases; bases outside gene matches: 20. CDR3 length equals 17 residues. CDR1 and CDR2 (germline): LNHDA, SQIVND (reference sequence).

The table lists this clonotype with many counts. V is TRBV15 and J is TRBJ2-5; D is perhaps TRBD2 (6 bases). V was trimmed by 8 bases and J by 5 bases, leaving 15 bases between them. In germline, CDR1 is LNHNV, CDR2 YYDKDF (reference sequence). The CDR3 totals 13 residues. Here the CDR3 reads CATGRARGETQYF. CDR3 in DNA: TGTGCCACCGGCCGGGCCCGGGGGGAGACCCAGTACTTC.

This clonotype was detected many times. The chain combines TRBV29-1 with TRBJ1-1, with D hard to call. The CDR3 is 11 amino acids. V was pared by 8 bases and J by 3 bases, with 10 bases between. Germline V gene sequence: CDR1 SQVTM, CDR2 ANQGSEA. The CDR3 region is CSTGEYTEAFF. The CDR3 region has the DNA TGCAGCACCGGGGAATACACTGAAGCTTTCTTT.

This clonotype was picked up many times. This sequence joins TRBV6-2 or TRBV6-3 and TRBJ1-5; the D gene is possibly TRBD1 (6 bases). Trimming cost V 5 bases and J 4 bases, with 27 bases left between them. The CDR3 has 19 amino acids. The germline CDR1 and CDR2 sequences are MNHEY and SVGEGT. The chain's CDR3 is CASSPRGTLNGGLNQPQHF. Here the CDR3 DNA reads TGTGCCAGCAGTCCAAGGGGGACCCTTAACGGGGGTTTGAATCAGCCCCAGCATTTT.

This clonotype was detected ten times or more. The chain is built from TRBV28 and TRBJ2-1; a possible D gene is TRBD1 (6 bases). The CDR3 has 15 residues. V was trimmed by 6 bases and J by 3 bases, leaving 15 bases between them. Germline values: CDR1 MDHEN, CDR2 SYDVKM. The CDR3 spells CASSFDRPIYNEQFF. DNA of the CDR3: TGTGCCAGCAGCTTCGACAGGCCGATCTACAATGAGCAGTTCTTC. Full variable domain (remainder filled in from reference TRBV28 and TRBJ2-1): DVKVTQSSRYLVKRTGEKVFLECVQDMDHENMFWYRQDPGLGLRLIYFSYDVKMKEKGDIPEGYSVSREKKERFSLILESASTNQTSMYLCASSFDRPIYNEQFFGPGTRLTVL.

This clonotype was seen repeatedly, ten times or more. The V and J genes are TRBV7-9 and TRBJ2-4; D uncertain. V lost 5 bases and J lost 0, with 17 bases in between. In germline, CDR1 is SEHNR, CDR2 FQNEAQ (reference sequence). This CDR3 has 17 amino acids. For the CDR3, the DNA is TGTGCCAGCAGCGCAGACCGAGGAGAGTTAGCCAAAAACATTCAGTACTTC. Protein product: CASSADRGELAKNIQYF.

This clonotype was counted between two and nine times. The chain carries TRBV30 and TRBJ2-7; possibly TRBD1 or TRBD2 for D (6 bases each). V lost 4 bases to trimming and J lost 3 bases, with 13 bases between them. The CDR3 runs to 13 residues. Germline CDR1 and CDR2: GTSNPN and SVGIG (reference sequence). CDR3 residues: CAWKSGARYEQYF. The CDR3 coding sequence is TGTGCCTGGAAATCGGGGGCCCGCTACGAGCAGTACTTC.

This chain uses TRBV7-9 with TRBJ2-1; 8 bases are a match to TRBD1. V dropped 2 bases and J dropped 8; count of bases not matched to a gene: 8. Germline lookup yields CDR1 SEHNR and CDR2 FQNEAQ (reference sequence). The CDR3 contains 15 residues. The CDR3: CASSLQDRVGDEQFF. CDR3 bases: TGTGCCAGCAGCTTACAGGACAGGGTTGGGGATGAGCAGTTCTTC.

This clonotype was observed many times. CDR3 DNA: TGTGCCACCTCCGGGACAGGGCCTGGCGAGCAGTACTTC. Protein product: CATSGTGPGEQYF. The V gene is TRBV6-5, the J gene TRBJ2-7, with 9 bases fitting TRBD1. Unmatched junction bases numbered 10, after V lost 10 bases and J lost 6 bases. Germline V gene lookup returns CDR1 MNHEY and CDR2 SVGAGI. This CDR3 contains 13 residues.

This clonotype came up many times. This chain joins TRBV24-1 and TRBJ2-1; D call uncertain. The CDR3 is 15 residues long. Germline assignment: CDR1 KGHDR and CDR2 SFDVKD. The V and J ends lost 2 bases and 8 bases respectively, with 15 bases between them. Written as DNA, the CDR3 is TGTGCCACCAGTGATTATAGGGCCGGCGGCGATGAGCAGTTCTTC. Translated, it gives CATSDYRAGGDEQFF.

Notes on this clonotype: A far larger clone lies a single base away; this is likely a read error. This chain links TRBV9 with TRBJ2-7; 7 nucleotides agree with TRBD2. V was pared by 4 bases and J by 1 base, with 8 bases of the junction left unmatched. Germline-derived CDR1 and CDR2 are SGDLS and YYNGEE. CDR3 length: 15 amino acids. The CDR3 DNA is TGTGCCAGCAGCCCCCGGACTAGAAGTTCCTACGAGCAGTACTTC. It encodes CASSPRTRSSYEQYF. The full variable domain, its missing parts supplied by reference TRBV9 and TRBJ2-7, is DSGVTQTPKHLITATGQRVTLRCSPRSGDLSVYWYQQSLDQGLQFLIQYYNGEERAKGNILERFSAQQFPDLHSELNLSSLELGDSALYFCASSPRTRSSYEQYFGPGTRLTVT.

At least ten counts were recorded for this clonotype. The chain joins TRBV9 to TRBJ2-2; D may be TRBD1 or TRBD2 (5 bases each). Trimming took 0 bases from V and 5 from J, leaving 11 bases between them. Germline V CDR1 and CDR2: SGDLS, YYNGEE. The CDR3 has 15 amino acids. DNA for the CDR3: TGTGCCAGCAGCGTAGGTGGGGGTCAGACCGGGGAGCTGTTTTTT. Residues: CASSVGGGQTGELFF.

This clonotype has ten or more counts. V gene TRBV12-3 or TRBV12-4 combines with J gene TRBJ2-2, with TRBD1 matching over 7 bases. Unmatched junction bases numbered 6, after V lost 7 bases and J lost 4 bases. CDR3 size: 14 residues. CDR3 in DNA: TGTGCCAGCAAAGACAGGGATATCACCGGGGAGCTGTTTTTT. As protein: CASKDRDITGELFF.

This clonotype was observed at least ten times. The chain recombines TRBV5-5 with TRBJ1-5; unclear D gene. CDR3 length: 15 residues. The germline CDR1 and CDR2 sequences are SGHKS and YYEKEE (reference sequence). Trimming removed 0 bases from V and 5 bases from J, with 12 bases in between. In nucleotides, the CDR3 is TGTGCCAGCAGCTTGGCGGTGGGTGGGTATCAGCCCCAGCATTTT. It codes for CASSLAVGGYQPQHF.

This clonotype was observed many times. The chain carries TRBV5-4 and TRBJ2-1; D might be TRBD1 (5 bases). Trimming removed 3 bases from V and 2 bases from J, with 12 bases in between. The CDR3 covers 15 residues. The V gene's germline CDR1 is SGHNT and CDR2 YYREEE (reference sequence). In DNA, the CDR3 is TGTGCCAGCAGCTCTAAAATGGGGCCCTACAATGAGCAGTTCTTC. Protein product: CASSSKMGPYNEQFF.